The clone carrying this T cell receptor beta chain was recorded once. The antigen remains unidentified. This could be a read error, since a much larger clone is one nucleotide away. The lymph nodes were axillary draining lymph nodes from breast cancer patients. The sample comes from a study of breast tumors, draining lymph nodes, adjacent tissues. From the multiplex PCR reads, TCRdb called clonotypes with MiXCR, one entry per CDR3 protein. The sample carries a few hundred thousand distinct CDR3 sequences, 34% recorded once. Notes on the study in general: The lymph node origin of tumor T cells was framed as consistent with a hypothesis, not demonstrated. Luminal-like breast cancer showed significantly greater tumor-nontumor repertoire similarity than basal-like breast cancer did.

CDR1 and CDR2 (germline): SGHRS, YFSETQ. The CDR3 is 18 residues long. Specimen: axillary lymph node tissue. The source of this sequence is a female donor with breast cancer. Some clones in this sample may be carry-over from other donors' samples. V and J are TRBV5-1 and TRBJ2-1; TRBD2 matches at 12 bases. The CDR3 DNA reads as TGCGCCAGCAGCTTAGGACTAGCGGGAAGAGGTGTCTACAATGGGCAGTTCTTC. Its translation is CASSLGLAGRGVYNGQFF.